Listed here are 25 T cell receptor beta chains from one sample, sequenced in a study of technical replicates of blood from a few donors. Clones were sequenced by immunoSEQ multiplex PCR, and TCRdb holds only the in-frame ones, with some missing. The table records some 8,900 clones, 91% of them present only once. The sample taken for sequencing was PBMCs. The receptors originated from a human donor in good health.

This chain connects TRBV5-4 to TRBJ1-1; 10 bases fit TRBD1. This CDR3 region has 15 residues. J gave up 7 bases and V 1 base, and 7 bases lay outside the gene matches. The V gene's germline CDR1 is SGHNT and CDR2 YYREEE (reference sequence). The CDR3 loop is CASSLRDRGLDEAFF. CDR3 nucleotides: TGTGCCAGCAGCTTGCGGGACAGGGGTTTGGATGAAGCTTTCTTT.

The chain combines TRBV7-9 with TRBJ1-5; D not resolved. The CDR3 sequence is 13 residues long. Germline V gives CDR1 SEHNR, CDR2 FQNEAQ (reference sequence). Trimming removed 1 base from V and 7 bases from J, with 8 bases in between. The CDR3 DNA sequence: TGTGCCAGCAGCTTAGATCTGGCCCAGCCCCAGCATTTT. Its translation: CASSLDLAQPQHF. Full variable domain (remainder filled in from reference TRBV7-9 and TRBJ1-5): DTGVSQNPRHKITKRGQNVTFRCDPISEHNRLYWYRQTLGQGPEFLTYFQNEAQLEKSRLLSDRFSAERPKGSFSTLEIQRTEQGDSAMYLCASSLDLAQPQHFGDGTRLSIL.

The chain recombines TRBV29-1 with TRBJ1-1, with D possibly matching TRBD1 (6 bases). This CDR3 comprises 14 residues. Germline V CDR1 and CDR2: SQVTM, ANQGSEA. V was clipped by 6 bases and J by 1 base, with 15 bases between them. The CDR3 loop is CSVDRGGQNTEAFF. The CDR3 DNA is TGCAGCGTAGACCGGGGGGGACAGAACACTGAAGCTTTCTTT.

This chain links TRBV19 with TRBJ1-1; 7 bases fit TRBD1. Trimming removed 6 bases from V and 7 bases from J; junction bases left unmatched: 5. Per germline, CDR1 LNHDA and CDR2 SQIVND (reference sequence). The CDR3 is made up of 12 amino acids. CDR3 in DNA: TGTGCCAGTAGCCAGGGGGGACATGAAGCTTTCTTT. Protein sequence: CASSQGGHEAFF.

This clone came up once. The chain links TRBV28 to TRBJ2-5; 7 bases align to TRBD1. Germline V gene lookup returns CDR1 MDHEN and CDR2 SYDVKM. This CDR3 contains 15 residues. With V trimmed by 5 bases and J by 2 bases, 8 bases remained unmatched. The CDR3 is CASSTYRGLQETQYF. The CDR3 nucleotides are TGTGCCAGCAGTACTTACAGGGGCCTTCAAGAGACCCAGTACTTC.

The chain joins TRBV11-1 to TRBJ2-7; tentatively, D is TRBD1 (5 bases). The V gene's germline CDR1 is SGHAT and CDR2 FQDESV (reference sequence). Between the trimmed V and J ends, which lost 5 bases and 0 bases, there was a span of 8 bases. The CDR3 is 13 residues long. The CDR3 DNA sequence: TGTGCCAGCAGCCCGGACACCTCCTACGAGCAGTACTTC. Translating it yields CASSPDTSYEQYF.

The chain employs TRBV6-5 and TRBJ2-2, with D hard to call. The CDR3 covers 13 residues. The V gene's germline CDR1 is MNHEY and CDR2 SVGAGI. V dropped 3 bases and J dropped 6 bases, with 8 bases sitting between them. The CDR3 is CASSYQDAGELFF. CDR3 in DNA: TGTGCCAGCAGTTATCAGGATGCCGGGGAGCTGTTTTTT.

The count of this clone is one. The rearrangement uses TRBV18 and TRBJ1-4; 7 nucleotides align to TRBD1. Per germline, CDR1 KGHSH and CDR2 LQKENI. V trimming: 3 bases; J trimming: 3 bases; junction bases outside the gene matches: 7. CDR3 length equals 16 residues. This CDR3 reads CASSPRGGTANEKLFF. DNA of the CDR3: TGTGCCAGCTCACCGCGAGGGGGCACAGCTAATGAAAAACTGTTTTTT.

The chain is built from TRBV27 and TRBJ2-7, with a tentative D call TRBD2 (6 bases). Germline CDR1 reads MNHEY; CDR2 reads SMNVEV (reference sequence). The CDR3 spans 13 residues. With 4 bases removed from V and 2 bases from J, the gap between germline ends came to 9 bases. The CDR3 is CASSWRGTYEQYF. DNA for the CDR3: TGTGCCAGCAGTTGGAGGGGAACCTACGAGCAGTACTTC.

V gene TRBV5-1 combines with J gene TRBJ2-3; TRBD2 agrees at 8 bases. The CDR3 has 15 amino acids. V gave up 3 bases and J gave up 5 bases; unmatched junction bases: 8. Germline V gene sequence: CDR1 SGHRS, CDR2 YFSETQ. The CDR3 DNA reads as TGCGCCAGCAGCTCCCGAAGCGGGAGCGGAGATACGCAGTATTTT. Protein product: CASSSRSGSGDTQYF.

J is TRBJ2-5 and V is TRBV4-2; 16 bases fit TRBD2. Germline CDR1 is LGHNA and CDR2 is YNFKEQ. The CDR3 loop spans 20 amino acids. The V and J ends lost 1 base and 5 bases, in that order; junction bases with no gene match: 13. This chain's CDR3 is CASSQVTGAEGLAGGETQYF. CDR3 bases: TGTGCCAGCAGCCAAGTGACAGGGGCCGAGGGACTAGCGGGAGGGGAGACCCAGTACTTC.

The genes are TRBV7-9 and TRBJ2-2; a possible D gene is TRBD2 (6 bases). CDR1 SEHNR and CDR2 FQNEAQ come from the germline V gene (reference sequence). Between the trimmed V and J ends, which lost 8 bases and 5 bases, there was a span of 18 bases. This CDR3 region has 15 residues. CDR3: CASQTAGWRTGELFF. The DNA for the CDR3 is TGTGCCAGCCAGACCGCGGGGTGGCGGACCGGGGAGCTGTTTTTT. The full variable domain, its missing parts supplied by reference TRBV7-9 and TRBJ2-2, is DTGVSQNPRHKITKRGQNVTFRCDPISEHNRLYWYRQTLGQGPEFLTYFQNEAQLEKSRLLSDRFSAERPKGSFSTLEIQRTEQGDSAMYLCASQTAGWRTGELFFGEGSRLTVL.

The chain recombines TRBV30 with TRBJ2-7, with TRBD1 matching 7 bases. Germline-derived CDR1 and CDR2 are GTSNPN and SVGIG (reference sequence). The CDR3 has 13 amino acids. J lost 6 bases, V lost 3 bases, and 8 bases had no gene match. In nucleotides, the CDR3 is TGTGCCTGGAGGACGGGACAGACGGGCGAGCAGTACTTC. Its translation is CAWRTGQTGEQYF.

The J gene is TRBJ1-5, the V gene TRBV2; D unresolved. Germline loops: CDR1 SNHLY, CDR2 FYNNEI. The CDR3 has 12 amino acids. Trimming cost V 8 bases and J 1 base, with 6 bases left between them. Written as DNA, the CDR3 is TGTGCCAGCGCGGAAAGCAATCAGCCCCAGCATTTT. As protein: CASAESNQPQHF.

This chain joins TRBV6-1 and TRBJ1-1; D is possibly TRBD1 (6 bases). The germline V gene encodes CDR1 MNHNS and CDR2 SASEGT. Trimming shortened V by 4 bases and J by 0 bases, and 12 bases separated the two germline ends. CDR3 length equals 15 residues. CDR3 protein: CASSAQGPMNTEAFF. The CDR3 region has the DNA TGTGCCAGCAGTGCTCAGGGGCCTATGAACACTGAAGCTTTCTTT.

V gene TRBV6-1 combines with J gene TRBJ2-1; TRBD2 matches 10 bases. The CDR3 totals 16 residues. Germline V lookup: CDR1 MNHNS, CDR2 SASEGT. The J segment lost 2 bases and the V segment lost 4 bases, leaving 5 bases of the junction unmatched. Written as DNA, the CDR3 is TGTGCCAGCAGTGTTGGCCTAGCGGGAGCCTACAATGAGCAGTTCTTC. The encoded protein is CASSVGLAGAYNEQFF.

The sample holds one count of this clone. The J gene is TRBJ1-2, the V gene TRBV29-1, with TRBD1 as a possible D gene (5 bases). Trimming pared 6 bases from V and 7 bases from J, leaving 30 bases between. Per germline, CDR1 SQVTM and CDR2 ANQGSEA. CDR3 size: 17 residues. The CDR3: CSVTPGLIRGVSTGYTF. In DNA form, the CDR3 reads TGCAGCGTCACGCCGGGACTCATCCGGGGGGTGTCGACTGGCTACACCTTC.

In DNA form, the CDR3 reads TGTGCCAGCAGTACGGGACAGGGGGCATATGGGGCCAACGTCCTGACTTTC. Translating gives CASSTGQGAYGANVLTF. The chain recombines TRBV6-4 with TRBJ2-6; 12 bases line up with TRBD1. Germline V gene lookup returns CDR1 MRHNA and CDR2 SNTAGT. The CDR3 is 17 residues long. Unmatched junction bases numbered 5, after V lost 5 bases and J lost 3 bases.

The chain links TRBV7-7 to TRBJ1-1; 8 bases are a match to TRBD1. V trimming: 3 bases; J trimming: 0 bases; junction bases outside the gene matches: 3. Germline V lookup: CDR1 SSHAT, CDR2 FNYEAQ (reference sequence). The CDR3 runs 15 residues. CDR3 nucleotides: TGTGCCAGCAGCTTTCGGACAGGGATGAACACTGAAGCTTTCTTT. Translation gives CASSFRTGMNTEAFF.

CDR3 in DNA: TGTGCCAGCAGTGAGCAGACAGGGAGCGGGCAAGAGACCCAGTACTTC. It codes for CASSEQTGSGQETQYF. The chain links TRBV6-1 to TRBJ2-5; a weak D match, TRBD1 (7 bases). Germline assignment: CDR1 MNHNS and CDR2 SASEGT. The CDR3 is made up of 16 amino acids. V shed 3 bases and J shed 2 bases, with 16 bases lying between them.

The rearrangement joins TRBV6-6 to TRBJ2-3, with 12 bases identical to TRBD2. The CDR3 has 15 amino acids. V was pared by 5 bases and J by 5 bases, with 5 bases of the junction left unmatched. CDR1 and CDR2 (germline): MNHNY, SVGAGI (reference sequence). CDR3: CASSRTSGVEDTQYF. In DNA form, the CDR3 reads TGTGCCAGCAGTCGGACTAGCGGGGTGGAAGATACGCAGTATTTT.

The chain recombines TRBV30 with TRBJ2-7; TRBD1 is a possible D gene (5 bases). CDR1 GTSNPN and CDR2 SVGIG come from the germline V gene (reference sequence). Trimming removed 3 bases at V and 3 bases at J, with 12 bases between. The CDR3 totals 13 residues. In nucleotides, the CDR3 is TGTGCCTGGAGACAGGACCTCTACTACGAGCAGTACTTC. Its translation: CAWRQDLYYEQYF.

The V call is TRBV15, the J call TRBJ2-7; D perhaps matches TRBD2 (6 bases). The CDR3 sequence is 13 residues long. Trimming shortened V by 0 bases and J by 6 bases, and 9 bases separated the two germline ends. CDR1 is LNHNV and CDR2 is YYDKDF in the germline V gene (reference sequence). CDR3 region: CATSRDGGGEQYF. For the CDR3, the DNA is TGTGCCACCAGCAGAGATGGGGGAGGCGAGCAGTACTTC.

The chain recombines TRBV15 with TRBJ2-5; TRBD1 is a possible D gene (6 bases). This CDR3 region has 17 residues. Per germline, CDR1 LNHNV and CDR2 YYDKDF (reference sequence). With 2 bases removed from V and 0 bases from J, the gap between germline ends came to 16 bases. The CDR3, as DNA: TGTGCCACCAGCAGAAAAAGCCGGACAGACGACCAAGAGACCCAGTACTTC. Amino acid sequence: CATSRKSRTDDQETQYF.

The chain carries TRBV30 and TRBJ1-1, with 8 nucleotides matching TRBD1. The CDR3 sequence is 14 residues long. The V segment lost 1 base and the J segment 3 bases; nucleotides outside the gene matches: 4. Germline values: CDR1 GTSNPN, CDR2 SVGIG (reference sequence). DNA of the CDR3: TGTGCCTGGAGTGACAGGGGGTTCGACACTGAAGCTTTCTTT. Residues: CAWSDRGFDTEAFF.